These 26 T cell receptor beta chains share one sample of origin, sequenced in a study of beta chain features in type 1 diabetes. Every isolated RNA sample was fully reverse transcribed, so sequencing captured expressed TCRB transcripts. Sequencing used immunoSEQ multiplex PCR; TCRdb keeps in-frame clones, though not all of them. This sample has around 320,000 clones, with roughly 15% found just once. Input material: central memory CD4+ T cells from blood. These receptors all come from a man younger than 45 in good health.

The chain joins TRBV30 to TRBJ2-2, with D perhaps matching TRBD1 (6 bases). Germline V CDR1 and CDR2: GTSNPN, SVGIG (reference sequence). This CDR3 comprises 14 residues. The germline V and J ends were trimmed by 0 bases and 7 bases, with 12 bases remaining between them. The CDR3 DNA is TGTGCCTGGAGTGTATCAGGGGTCGGCGGGGAGCTGTTTTTT. Translation gives CAWSVSGVGGELFF.

The V call is TRBV7-2, the J call TRBJ1-2, with no clear D. V was shortened by 1 base and J by 4 bases, with 16 bases between the two germline ends. The CDR3 has 16 amino acids. Germline V gene lookup returns CDR1 SGHTA and CDR2 FQGNSA. The CDR3 region is CASSLERRAPVYGYTF. DNA of the CDR3: TGTGCCAGCAGCTTAGAGCGGAGGGCACCGGTCTATGGCTACACCTTC.

In its sample, this clone was seen a few times. The V call is TRBV7-9, the J call TRBJ1-4; D gene unclear. Trimming cost V 2 bases and J 7 bases, with 14 bases left between them. The CDR3 consists of 15 residues. Germline V lookup: CDR1 SEHNR, CDR2 FQNEAQ (reference sequence). CDR3 bases: TGTGCCAGCAGCTTATGGATAGACCCAGGTGAAAAACTGTTTTTT. Residues: CASSLWIDPGEKLFF.

The chain is built from TRBV7-2 and TRBJ2-1; D might be TRBD2 (5 bases). Germline CDR1 is SGHTA and CDR2 is FQGNSA. The V gene lost 0 bases and the J gene lost 6 bases, with 12 bases spanning the gap. The CDR3 is 15 amino acids. CDR3 sequence: CASSLAASPLNEQFF. In DNA form, the CDR3 reads TGTGCCAGCAGCTTAGCCGCTAGCCCCCTCAATGAGCAGTTCTTC.

This clone was observed a few times. A read error is the likely source, as a far larger clone sits one nucleotide away. The DNA for the CDR3 is TGCACCAGCAGCCAAGGCCCTAAGGAAAAACTGTTTTTT. This encodes CTSSQGPKEKLFF. This chain uses TRBV1 with TRBJ1-4. TRBV1 is a listed pseudogene. This CDR3 is built from 13 residues.

This clone occurred a few times. CDR3 sequence (DNA): TGTGCCAGCAGCGTACAGGGGTGGAACACTGAAGCTTTCTTT. Translating it yields CASSVQGWNTEAFF. The chain carries TRBV6-1 and TRBJ1-1; 7 nucleotides agree with TRBD1. CDR1 MNHNS and CDR2 SASEGT come from the germline V gene. The CDR3 length is 14 residues. Trimming at V came to 6 bases and at J to 1 base, leaving 5 bases not matched to a gene.

This clone was counted many times. J is TRBJ2-7 and V is TRBV9; TRBD1 is a possible D gene (6 bases). Per the germline V gene, CDR1 is SGDLS and CDR2 is YYNGEE. CDR3 length equals 13 residues. V gave up 4 bases and J gave up 7 bases, with 15 bases separating them. CDR3 in amino acids: CASSQGLSGEQYV. Here the CDR3 DNA reads TGTGCCAGCAGCCAGGGGCTCTCGGGGGAGCAGTACGTC.

CDR3 amino acids: CASSFQRGSGSTNYGYTF. CDR3 nucleotides: TGTGCCAGCAGCTTCCAACGGGGGTCGGGGTCCACTAACTATGGCTACACCTTC. The J gene is TRBJ1-2, the V gene TRBV7-2; possible D gene TRBD1, 5 bases. Germline lookup yields CDR1 SGHTA and CDR2 FQGNSA. The germline V and J ends were trimmed by 3 bases and 0 bases, with 20 bases remaining between them. The CDR3 length is 18 residues.

Only a few counts were recorded for this clone. The rearrangement uses TRBV5-1 and TRBJ1-6; D is unclear. CDR3 length: 14 residues. V was clipped by 0 bases and J by 5 bases, with 6 bases between them. Germline V lookup: CDR1 SGHRS, CDR2 YFSETQ. For the CDR3, the DNA is TGCGCCAGCAGCTTGGCGACCGATAATTCACCCCTCCACTTT. Translating it yields CASSLATDNSPLHF.

This clone has just a few counts. The chain joins TRBV10-3 to TRBJ1-2; 12 nucleotides line up with TRBD1. Germline lookup yields CDR1 ENHRY and CDR2 SYGVKD. J was trimmed by 8 bases and V by 10 bases; bases with no gene match: 20. The CDR3 is made up of 17 amino acids. CDR3 amino acids: CASRLRVSGQGATGYTF. The CDR3 nucleotides are TGTGCCAGCAGGTTACGTGTCTCGGGACAGGGGGCGACGGGCTACACCTTC.

This clone was observed at least ten times. The V call is TRBV15, the J call TRBJ2-3; the D is unclear. Germline lookup yields CDR1 LNHNV and CDR2 YYDKDF (reference sequence). The CDR3 runs 13 residues. Trimming removed 1 base from V and 6 bases from J, with 8 bases in between. The DNA of the CDR3 is TGTGCCACCAGCAGAGCGGCATGGGATACGCAGTATTTT. Protein sequence: CATSRAAWDTQYF. Together with reference TRBV15 and TRBJ2-3, the CDR3 gives the full variable domain: DAMVIQNPRYQVTQFGKPVTLSCSQTLNHNVMYWYQQKSSQAPKLLFHYYDKDFNNEADTPDNFQSRRPNTSFCFLDIRSPGLGDTAMYLCATSRAAWDTQYFGPGTRLTVL.

This clone was picked up a small number of times. The V gene is TRBV19, the J gene TRBJ1-3; no reliable D call. This CDR3 region has 15 residues. Per the germline V gene, CDR1 is LNHDA and CDR2 is SQIVND (reference sequence). V gave up 5 bases and J gave up 0 bases, with 11 bases separating them. CDR3 sequence: CASSASFGSGNTIYF. DNA for the CDR3: TGTGCCAGTAGTGCCTCCTTTGGCTCTGGAAACACCATATATTTT.

The chain has TRBV7-7 and TRBJ2-7, with 8 nucleotides matching TRBD2. J gave up 0 bases and V 3 bases, and 4 bases lay outside the gene matches. The CDR3 contains 15 residues. The germline gives CDR1 SSHAT, CDR2 FNYEAQ (reference sequence). The CDR3 protein is CASSLSAGDSYEQYF. CDR3 nucleotide sequence: TGTGCCAGCAGCTTGTCAGCGGGGGACTCCTACGAGCAGTACTTC.

This clone showed up many times. Other DNA sequences in the sample encode the same CDR3. This chain joins TRBV9 and TRBJ2-1; D gene uncertain. CDR3 length: 13 amino acids. Germline V gene data show CDR1 as SGDLS and CDR2 as YYNGEE. V was pared by 0 bases and J by 8 bases, with 9 bases between. The CDR3: CASSVATWDEQFF. For the CDR3, the DNA is TGTGCCAGCAGCGTAGCTACGTGGGATGAGCAGTTCTTC.

There are many counts of this clone. The rearrangement uses TRBV25-1 and TRBJ2-3, with 10 bases lining up with TRBD2. The junction had 11 bases not matched to a gene; V was cut back by 3 bases and J by 8 bases. In germline, CDR1 is MGHDK, CDR2 SYGVNS. The length of the CDR3 is 16 residues. CDR3 protein: CASSDFSGGPEGTQYF. The CDR3 coding sequence is TGTGCCAGCAGTGATTTTAGCGGGGGGCCGGAAGGTACGCAGTATTTT.

This clone was counted many times. The V gene is TRBV15, the J gene TRBJ2-3; D could derive from TRBD1 or TRBD2 (7 bases each). This CDR3 region has 14 residues. Germline loops: CDR1 LNHNV, CDR2 YYDKDF (reference sequence). V was shortened by 4 bases and J by 7 bases, with 15 bases between the two germline ends. CDR3 nucleotide sequence: TGTGCCACCAGCACCCGACAGGGAGGGAATACGCAGTATTTT. Translation: CATSTRQGGNTQYF.

The chain uses TRBV10-3 and TRBJ2-2; tentatively, D is TRBD2 (5 bases). Germline CDR1 is ENHRY and CDR2 is SYGVKD. The CDR3 is 12 amino acids. With 8 bases removed from V and 8 bases from J, the gap between germline ends came to 12 bases. CDR3 sequence (DNA): TGTGCCATCCGGGGTTACGGAGGGGAGCTGTTTTTT. It translates to CAIRGYGGELFF.

The chain joins TRBV10-3 to TRBJ1-1; tentative D call: TRBD1 (5 bases). V lost 6 bases to trimming and J lost 3 bases, with 11 bases between them. CDR3 length equals 13 residues. Germline CDR1 reads ENHRY; CDR2 reads SYGVKD. CDR3: CAIRAGQDTEAFF. CDR3 sequence (DNA): TGTGCCATCAGGGCGGGGCAGGACACTGAAGCTTTCTTT.

This clone has a count of ten or more. The chain carries TRBV7-2 and TRBJ1-2; D gene unclear. The CDR3 is made up of 16 amino acids. Germline V CDR1 and CDR2: SGHTA, FQGNSA. Trimming removed 5 bases at V and 7 bases at J, with 23 bases between. CDR3 DNA sequence: TGTGCCAGCAGCCTAACGTTTCGAATTGGGGTTGCTGGCTACACCTTC. This translates into CASSLTFRIGVAGYTF.

The chain has TRBV7-6 and TRBJ2-7; TRBD1 or TRBD2 may be the D gene (5 bases each). CDR1 is SGHVS and CDR2 is FNYEAQ in the germline V gene. V was trimmed by 4 bases and J by 2 bases, leaving 18 bases between them. This CDR3 is built from 16 residues. This chain's CDR3 is CASSSSGTNPTYEQYF. CDR3 DNA: TGTGCCAGCAGCTCATCTGGGACCAACCCTACCTACGAGCAGTACTTC.

The V and J genes are TRBV6-1 and TRBJ2-7; 7 bases map to TRBD1. Trimming removed 3 bases from V and 4 bases from J; junction bases left unmatched: 6. Germline assignment: CDR1 MNHNS and CDR2 SASEGT. This CDR3 comprises 14 residues. In nucleotides, the CDR3 is TGTGCCAGCAGTGATGCCGGGACAGAATACGAGCAGTACGTC. Its translation is CASSDAGTEYEQYV.

The chain joins TRBV11-2 to TRBJ1-2; 7 positions agree with TRBD1. CDR1 and CDR2 from the germline V gene are SGHAT and FQNNGV. Losses at the gene ends were 5 bases for V and 4 bases for J; bases not matched to a gene: 13. The CDR3 consists of 16 residues. The DNA of the CDR3 is TGTGCCAGCAGCCAGGGTCGACAGGGTTTGGGCTATGGCTACACCTTC. Its translation is CASSQGRQGLGYGYTF.

In this sample, this clone turned up many times. V is TRBV18 and J is TRBJ2-7; no clear D. CDR3 length: 12 amino acids. Germline assignment: CDR1 KGHSH and CDR2 LQKENI. The V end lost 1 base, the J end lost 7 bases, and 8 bases lay between the germline ends. The CDR3, as DNA: TGTGCCAGCTCACCACTACAAGTGGAGCAGTACTTC. Its translation is CASSPLQVEQYF.

The chain employs TRBV9 and TRBJ2-2; D gene uncertain. Germline V gene data show CDR1 as SGDLS and CDR2 as YYNGEE. The length of the CDR3 is 11 residues. V lost 3 bases and J lost 6, with 3 bases in between. CDR3 DNA sequence: TGTGCCAGCAGCGACCCCGGGGAGCTGTTTTTT. The encoded protein is CASSDPGELFF.

J is TRBJ1-6 and V is TRBV6-6; the D gene is possibly TRBD1 (5 bases). Deletions cut 5 bases from V and 6 bases from J, with 11 bases between. The CDR3 has 14 residues. The germline V gene encodes CDR1 MNHNY and CDR2 SVGAGI (reference sequence). CDR3 residues: CASSQGSLNSPLHF. The CDR3 DNA sequence: TGTGCCAGCAGTCAGGGTTCCCTTAATTCACCCCTCCACTTT.

This clone has more than one count but fewer than ten. This chain uses TRBV7-2 with TRBJ2-1; 10 nucleotides line up with TRBD1. After removal of 6 bases from V and 6 bases from J, the junction contained 2 bases not matched to a gene. The CDR3 is 13 residues long. Germline V lookup: CDR1 SGHTA, CDR2 FQGNSA. This CDR3 is CASRRQGANEQFF. The CDR3, as DNA: TGTGCCAGCAGGCGACAGGGGGCCAATGAGCAGTTCTTC.